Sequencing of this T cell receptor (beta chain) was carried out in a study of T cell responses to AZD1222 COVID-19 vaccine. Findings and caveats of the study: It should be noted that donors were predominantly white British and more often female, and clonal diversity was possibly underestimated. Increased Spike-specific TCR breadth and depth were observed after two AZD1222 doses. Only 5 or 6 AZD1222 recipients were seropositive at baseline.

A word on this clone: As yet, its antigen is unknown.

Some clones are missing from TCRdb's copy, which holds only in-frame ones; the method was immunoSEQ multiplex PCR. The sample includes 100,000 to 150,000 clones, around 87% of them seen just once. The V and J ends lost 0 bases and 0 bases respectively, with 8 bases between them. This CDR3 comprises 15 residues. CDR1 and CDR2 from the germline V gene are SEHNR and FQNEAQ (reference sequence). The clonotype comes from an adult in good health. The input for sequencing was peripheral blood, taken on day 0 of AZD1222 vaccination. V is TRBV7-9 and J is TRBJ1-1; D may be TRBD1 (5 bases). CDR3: CASSLAQGLNTEAFF. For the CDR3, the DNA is TGTGCCAGCAGCTTAGCCCAGGGCTTGAACACTGAAGCTTTCTTT.